This is a list of T cell receptor beta chains from one sample in a study of T cells after posttransplantation cyclophosphamide. The assay was immunoSEQ multiplex PCR, and TCRdb's table has in-frame clones only and misses some. Recorded here are 13,000 or so clones, none singletons. The specimen was PBMCs. These receptors were taken from a woman aged 40 to 55 in good health, CMV-negative, and a related stem cell transplant donor. Each CDR3 is given without its conserved first and last residue. The order of the fields is D gene, V gene, clone size, CDR3 protein. D genes are given only for firm matches. Not all rows give a size; the values are once, few, many and, for expanded clones, a class.

>NA|TRBV28|many
ASRGHGGNQPQH
>TRBD2|TRBV6-5|many
ASSYSSSGGYEQY
>TRBD2|TRBV2|NA
ASARTTSGSLTQY
>TRBD1|TRBV6-6|many
ASSLRQGATNEKLF
>NA|TRBV6-1|many
ASSEAPGATEAF
>NA|TRBV12-3/TRBV12-4|few
ASSSDTYQETQY
>TRBD2|TRBV10-3|many
AISDASGRARDEQF
>NA|TRBV7-9|many
ASSLGSSHVELF
>NA|TRBV28|many
ASSTPSPTVNTEAF
>NA|TRBV27|few
ASSFGGGSPQH
>NA|TRBV7-9|many
ASSLLTDYGYT
>TRBD1|TRBV9|few
ASSVGPGPDRANTGELF
>TRBD2|TRBV19|many
ASSMTTSGRQYEQY
>NA|TRBV5-5|many
ASHYATNEKLF
>TRBD2|TRBV4-2|many
ASSQGLAGGYEQY
>NA|TRBV6-5|many
ASSLAFQLNNEQF
>TRBD1|TRBV2|many
ASRPGQGMGNTGELF
>TRBD1|TRBV25-1|many
ASSEGQGSPQH
>TRBD1|TRBV14|many
ASSQGLTGLGYEQY
>NA|TRBV6-2/TRBV6-3|many
ASRNRIEDTEAF
>NA|TRBV15|many
ATSRDPPMPIY
>NA|TRBV19|many
ASKAAGQNVLGELF
>NA|TRBV2|many
ASKGQTRNQPQH
>TRBD1|TRBV28|few
ASRPTGTAGNTGELF
>TRBD2|TRBV18|many
ASSPSGVTGELF
>TRBD1|TRBV10-3|many
AIRGTGRNYGYT
>NA|TRBV11-2|NA
ASSLLERVPSDEQF
>NA|TRBV23-1|many
ASFPGGQVDPGELF
>NA|TRBV27|many
ASSSGVSYEQY